This T cell receptor beta chain was retrieved from a study of OX40 agonist ivuxolimab in advanced cancers. This CDR3 has 13 residues. Trimming removed 3 bases from V and 8 bases from J, with 17 bases in between. CDR1 is SQVTM and CDR2 is ANQGSEA in the germline V gene. The data were produced by immunoSEQ multiplex PCR, yet TCRdb's version contains in-frame clones alone and is incomplete. The sample has about 100,000 clones, about 83% seen once; the top ten hold around 1.5%. This material consisted of CD4+ or CD8+ T cells sorted from blood, taken in a trial of the OX40 agonist ivuxolimab. This receptor was identified in an adult with an advanced solid tumor such as melanoma, head and neck, liver or kidney cancer. This rearrangement joins TRBV29-1 to TRBJ2-7; D is uncertain. CDR3 amino acids: CSVDVASSEKQYF. CDR3 in DNA: TGCAGCGTTGATGTAGCATCGTCTGAGAAGCAGTACTTC.